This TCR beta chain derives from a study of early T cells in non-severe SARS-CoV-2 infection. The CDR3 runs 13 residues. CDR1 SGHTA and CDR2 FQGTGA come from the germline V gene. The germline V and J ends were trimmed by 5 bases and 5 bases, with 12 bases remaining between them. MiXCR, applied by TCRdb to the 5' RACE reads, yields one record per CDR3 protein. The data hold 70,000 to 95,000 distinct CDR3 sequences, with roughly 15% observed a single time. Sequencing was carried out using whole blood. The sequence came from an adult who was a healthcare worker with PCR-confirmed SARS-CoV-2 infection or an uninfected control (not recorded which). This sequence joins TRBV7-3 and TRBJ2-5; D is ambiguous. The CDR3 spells CASSPFIGETQYF. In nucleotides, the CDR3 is TGTGCCAGCAGCCCTTTCATTGGTGAGACCCAGTACTTC.